One and the same sample provided the 21 T cell receptor beta chains below, sequenced in a study of shared clonotypes between healthy human individuals. The assay was immunoSEQ multiplex PCR, and TCRdb's table has in-frame clones only and misses some. Here the sample spans some 2,500,000 clones, approximately 93% being singletons. The sample consisted of naive CD4+ T cells from PBMCs. Subset defined: CD45RA+ positively selected. The source is a man aged 18 to 29 in good health. Some clones in this sample may be carry-over from other donors' samples.

This chain joins TRBV29-1 and TRBJ2-6; maybe TRBD2 (6 bases). Germline CDR1 SQVTM, CDR2 ANQGSEA. V was clipped by 4 bases and J by 0 bases, with 19 bases between them. The CDR3 contains 18 residues. This CDR3 reads CSVGGEIPSNSGANVLTF. The CDR3 nucleotides are TGCAGCGTTGGGGGGGAGATCCCTTCTAACTCTGGGGCCAACGTCCTGACTTTC. Combining the CDR3 with reference TRBV29-1 and TRBJ2-6 gives the whole variable domain SAVISQKPSRDICQRGTSLTIQCQVDSQVTMMFWYRQQPGQSLTLIATANQGSEATYESGFVIDKFPISRPNLTFSTLTVSNMSPEDSSIYLCSVGGEIPSNSGANVLTFGAGSRLTVL.

The chain is built from TRBV18 and TRBJ2-4; 10 bases match TRBD2. The CDR3 consists of 14 residues. Trimming took 2 bases from V and 10 from J; bases not matched to a gene: 5. From germline, CDR1 is KGHSH and CDR2 LQKENI. The CDR3 loop is CASSPGTSETIQYF. The CDR3 nucleotides are TGTGCCAGCTCACCAGGGACTAGCGAGACAATTCAGTACTTC.

This chain connects TRBV2 to TRBJ2-2, with D unclear. V gave up 5 bases and J gave up 6 bases, with 7 bases separating them. Germline V gives CDR1 SNHLY, CDR2 FYNNEI. The CDR3 runs 12 residues. CDR3 sequence: CASSFRAGELFF. The DNA of the CDR3 is TGTGCCAGCAGTTTCCGGGCCGGGGAGCTGTTTTTT.

This rearrangement joins TRBV14 to TRBJ1-6; D not resolved. V was pared by 1 base and J by 0 bases, with 10 bases between. This CDR3 contains 17 residues. Germline assignment: CDR1 SGHDN and CDR2 FVKESK. The CDR3 is CASSQVTAFSYNSPLHF. In DNA form, the CDR3 reads TGTGCCAGCAGCCAAGTCACAGCATTCTCCTATAATTCACCCCTCCACTTT.

This chain joins TRBV27 and TRBJ2-1, with 12 bases that match TRBD2. CDR1 is MNHEY and CDR2 is SMNVEV in the germline V gene (reference sequence). The ends lost 5 bases at V and 0 bases at J; junction bases unmatched: 5. CDR3 length: 17 amino acids. CDR3 nucleotide sequence: TGTGCCAGCAGTCTGGGACTAGCGGGCAGCTCCTACAATGAGCAGTTCTTC. Translation gives CASSLGLAGSSYNEQFF.

This rearrangement joins TRBV5-1 to TRBJ2-5; D not certain. This CDR3 spans 15 amino acids. Germline V gene lookup returns CDR1 SGHRS and CDR2 YFSETQ. Trimming removed 2 bases from V and 5 bases from J, with 16 bases in between. The CDR3 loop is CASSLGPGLEETQYF. The CDR3 bases are TGCGCCAGCAGCTTAGGTCCAGGTCTCGAGGAGACCCAGTACTTC.

The gene calls are TRBV11-2 and TRBJ2-7; TRBD2 matches at 9 bases. This CDR3 spans 15 amino acids. Germline V gene sequence: CDR1 SGHAT, CDR2 FQNNGV. Trimming removed 6 bases from V and 6 bases from J; junction bases left unmatched: 12. The chain's CDR3 is CASSPLAGQPVEQYF. CDR3 sequence (DNA): TGTGCCAGCAGTCCTCTAGCGGGACAGCCCGTCGAGCAGTACTTC.

The V call is TRBV28, the J call TRBJ2-5; 9 bases are a match to TRBD2. The end of the DNA is better explained by TRBJ2-7, so the J call may be wrong. Germline V gene lookup returns CDR1 MDHEN and CDR2 SYDVKM. The CDR3 extends over 15 amino acids. Here the CDR3 DNA reads TGTGCCAGCAGCGACCTAGCGGGGCCCCCCCGCGAGCAGTACTTC. Its translation: CASSDLAGPPREQYF.

The chain has TRBV4-3 and TRBJ2-2; D unclear. Trimming pared 0 bases from V and 7 bases from J, leaving 12 bases between. CDR3 length equals 15 residues. Per the germline V gene, CDR1 is LGHNA and CDR2 is YSLEER. The CDR3 DNA reads as TGCGCCAGCAGCCAAGAAGGGAATTACGTCGGGGAGCTGTTTTTT. This encodes CASSQEGNYVGELFF.

This rearrangement joins TRBV27 to TRBJ1-1, with no clear D. V lost 5 bases, J lost 4 bases, and 14 bases lay in between. This CDR3 has 14 residues. Per the germline V gene, CDR1 is MNHEY and CDR2 is SMNVEV (reference sequence). CDR3 sequence (DNA): TGTGCCAGCAGTCCCGCGGGCTGGAGCACTGAAGCTTTCTTT. Protein product: CASSPAGWSTEAFF.

This chain links TRBV6-1 with TRBJ2-3, with no clear D. This CDR3 is built from 16 residues. The V gene's germline CDR1 is MNHNS and CDR2 SASEGT. V dropped 2 bases and J dropped 0 bases, with 12 bases sitting between them. The CDR3 DNA reads TGTGCCAGCAGTGAATGGTTGGCAGTCAGCACAGATACGCAGTATTTT. The encoded protein is CASSEWLAVSTDTQYF.

CDR3 loop: CASTQLAGGRTDTQYF. The CDR3 region has the DNA TGTGCCAGCACCCAACTAGCGGGAGGTAGGACAGATACGCAGTATTTT. This chain joins TRBV5-4 and TRBJ2-3; 12 positions match TRBD2. Germline V gene lookup returns CDR1 SGHNT and CDR2 YYREEE (reference sequence). The CDR3 has 16 residues. Unmatched junction bases numbered 8, after V lost 6 bases and J lost 3 bases.

The rearrangement links TRBV5-1 to TRBJ2-5; perhaps D is TRBD1 or TRBD2 (5 bases each). Germline V CDR1 and CDR2: SGHRS, YFSETQ. Trimming shortened V by 1 base and J by 4 bases, and 11 bases separated the two germline ends. CDR3 length equals 14 residues. CDR3 amino acids: CASSLRVGVETQYF. CDR3 bases: TGCGCCAGCAGCTTGAGAGTGGGGGTAGAGACCCAGTACTTC.

The chain links TRBV18 to TRBJ2-7; D gene uncertain. V lost 3 bases and J 5 bases, leaving 8 bases between the germline ends. Germline CDR1 and CDR2: KGHSH and LQKENI. The CDR3 has 12 amino acids. The CDR3 region has the DNA TGTGCCAGCTCACCTATAGCCCACGAGCAGTACTTC. Protein product: CASSPIAHEQYF.

This chain joins TRBV15 and TRBJ2-1, with D tentatively TRBD1 (6 bases). The V end lost 5 bases, the J end lost 7 bases, and 18 bases lay between the germline ends. The germline V gene encodes CDR1 LNHNV and CDR2 YYDKDF (reference sequence). The CDR3 spans 15 residues. CDR3: CATSPGPLTGNEQFF. CDR3 in DNA: TGTGCCACCAGCCCGGGGCCTCTTACAGGGAATGAGCAGTTCTTC.

The chain recombines TRBV5-1 with TRBJ1-2; D is unclear. CDR3 length: 13 residues. Germline V gene sequence: CDR1 SGHRS, CDR2 YFSETQ. V was cut by 0 bases and J by 7 bases, with 10 bases left in between. The CDR3 sequence: CASSLERKRGYTF. In DNA, the CDR3 is TGCGCCAGCAGCTTGGAGCGTAAGCGTGGCTACACCTTC.

This chain joins TRBV4-3 and TRBJ2-1; D remains unclear. This CDR3 has 12 residues. CDR1 is LGHNA, CDR2 YSLEER, per germline. The ends were cut back, 1 base at V and 10 bases at J, with 8 bases in the middle. The CDR3 DNA reads TGCGCCAGCAGCCAAGGACCGCGGGAGCAGTTCTTC. Protein product: CASSQGPREQFF.

The chain combines TRBV27 with TRBJ2-1, with 8 bases fitting TRBD2. V dropped 5 bases and J dropped 4; count of bases not matched to a gene: 19. Germline-derived CDR1 and CDR2 are MNHEY and SMNVEV (reference sequence). The CDR3 runs 19 residues. The DNA for the CDR3 is TGTGCCAGCAGTATCCACCGGTTTCAGGGTAGCGGGGTTTACAATGAGCAGTTCTTC. It encodes CASSIHRFQGSGVYNEQFF.

Comment on this clone: Other DNA sequences of this sample code for an identical CDR3. The chain is built from TRBV30 and TRBJ1-2; D is unresolved. Trimming pared 1 base from V and 2 bases from J, leaving 5 bases between. The CDR3 covers 12 residues. CDR1 GTSNPN and CDR2 SVGIG come from the germline V gene (reference sequence). The CDR3 DNA follows: TGTGCCTGGAGTGCGGGGAACTATGGCTACACCTTC. Protein product: CAWSAGNYGYTF.

CDR3 in amino acids: CASVLWALSGNTIYF. The CDR3 DNA sequence: TGTGCCAGCGTCCTATGGGCCCTCTCTGGAAACACCATATATTTT. The chain employs TRBV6-5 and TRBJ1-3, with D uncertain. The CDR3 is 15 residues long. The germline V gene encodes CDR1 MNHEY and CDR2 SVGAGI. Trimming shortened V by 8 bases and J by 0 bases, and 14 bases separated the two germline ends.

The rearrangement joins TRBV19 to TRBJ2-2; 7 nucleotides align to TRBD1. The CDR3 is 19 residues long. The V gene end was trimmed by 7 bases and the J gene end by 1 base; junction bases not matched to a gene: 18. The germline V gene encodes CDR1 LNHDA and CDR2 SQIVND (reference sequence). CDR3 in amino acids: CASTTTGRETGVNTGELFF. The CDR3 DNA reads TGTGCCAGTACTACTACGGGTAGAGAAACAGGGGTGAACACCGGGGAGCTGTTTTTT.